The sample holds a few counts of the clone carrying this T cell receptor (beta chain). Its specificity is unknown. The sample is drawn from a study of T cells in Graves' hyperthyroidism and ophthalmopathy. Findings and caveats of the study: The majority of expanded thyroid clonotypes above 0.001 also appeared in blood.

Germline CDR1 reads DFQATT; CDR2 reads SNEGSKA (reference sequence). V lost 0 bases and J lost 4; bases outside the gene matches: 8. The CDR3 sequence is 15 residues long. Disease lasting under 3 months, a NOSPECS grade of at least 4, and a Clinical Activity Score of at least 3 were features of the ophthalmopathy patients. Patients were excluded because of uncontrolled infection, other autoimmune disease, pregnancy or lactation. Clinical symptoms, serum thyroxine, TRAb, thyroid ultrasound and orbital computed tomography established diagnosis. Researchers amplified the TCR beta CDR3 regions from RNA transcripts. First-round RT-PCR of the TCR CDR3 relied on the HTBI primer set. TCRdb redid the calling of the multiplex PCR reads with MiXCR, one entry per CDR3 protein. The sample has about 600,000 distinct CDR3 sequences; 15% to 20% are singletons.

The sequencing input was blood. The chain combines TRBV20-1 with TRBJ2-7, with 8 bases identical to TRBD2. The receptor's source is a woman aged 40 to 50 with Graves' ophthalmopathy. The CDR3 DNA follows: TGCAGTGCTAGAGAGGGTAGCGGGAACACTTACGAGCAGTACTTC. Its translation: CSAREGSGNTYEQYF.